This TCR beta chain was identified during a study of T cell responses to AZD1222 COVID-19 vaccine. The CDR3 is 16 amino acids. The V segment lost 4 bases and the J segment 3 bases; nucleotides outside the gene matches: 8. CDR1 and CDR2 from the germline V gene are KGHDR and SFDVKD. TCRdb's copy holds only in-frame clones and misses some; the assay was immunoSEQ multiplex PCR. The table lists about 55,000 clones, approximately 89% of them singletons. This receptor was taken from an adult in good health. V usage is TRBV24-1 and J usage is TRBJ1-5, with TRBD1 matching over 7 bases. The sample was peripheral blood, taken on day 0 of AZD1222 vaccination. CDR3 protein: CATSDTGTAPNQPQHF. CDR3 nucleotides: TGTGCCACCAGTGACACCGGGACAGCTCCCAATCAGCCCCAGCATTTT.